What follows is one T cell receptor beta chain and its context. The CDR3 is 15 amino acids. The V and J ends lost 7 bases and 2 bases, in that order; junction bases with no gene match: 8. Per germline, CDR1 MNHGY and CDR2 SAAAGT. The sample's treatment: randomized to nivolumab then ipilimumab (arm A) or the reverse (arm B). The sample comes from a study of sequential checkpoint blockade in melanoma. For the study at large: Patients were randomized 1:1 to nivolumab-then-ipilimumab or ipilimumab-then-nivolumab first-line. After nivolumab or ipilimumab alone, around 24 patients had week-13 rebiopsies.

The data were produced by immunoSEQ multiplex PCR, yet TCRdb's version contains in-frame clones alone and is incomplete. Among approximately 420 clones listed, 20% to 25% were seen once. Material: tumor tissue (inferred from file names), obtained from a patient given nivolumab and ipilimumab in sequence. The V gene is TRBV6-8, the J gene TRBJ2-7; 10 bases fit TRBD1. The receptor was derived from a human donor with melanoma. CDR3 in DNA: TGTGCCAGCAAGGCCGGGACAGGGGCGACCTACGAGCAGTACTTC. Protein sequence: CASKAGTGATYEQYF.